These 18 T cell receptor beta chains were sequenced from one sample in a study of cytomegalovirus exposure and HLA in healthy donors. PCR used 60 Vbeta primers and 13 Jbeta primers. TCRdb's table, derived via immunoSEQ multiplex PCR, lists solely in-frame clones and lacks some. The profile shows around 180,000 clones, 75% to 80% of them singletons. The specimen was PBMCs. Receptor source: a woman aged 25 to 45 in good health and CMV-seropositive.

The V gene is TRBV2, the J gene TRBJ2-2; D gene ambiguous. With 6 bases removed from V and 7 bases from J, the gap between germline ends came to 21 bases. The CDR3 covers 16 residues. Per germline, CDR1 SNHLY and CDR2 FYNNEI. The CDR3 sequence: CASRREGATLGGELFF. CDR3 nucleotides: TGTGCCAGCAGACGCGAAGGTGCGACTTTGGGCGGGGAGCTGTTTTTT. The full variable domain, with the rest looked up from reference TRBV2 and TRBJ2-2, is EPEVTQTPSHQVTQMGQEVILRCVPISNHLYFYWYRQILGQKVEFLVSFYNNEISEKSEIFDDQFSVERPDGSNFTLKIRSTKLEDSAMYFCASRREGATLGGELFFGEGSRLTVL.

The chain combines TRBV29-1 with TRBJ1-2; perhaps TRBD1 as D (5 bases). Trimming stripped 3 bases from V and 4 bases from J, with 15 bases between. Germline CDR1 is SQVTM and CDR2 is ANQGSEA. This CDR3 comprises 14 residues. The CDR3 loop reads CSVDELIRGYGYTF. The CDR3 nucleotides are TGCAGCGTTGATGAGCTTATTAGGGGCTATGGCTACACCTTC.

V gene TRBV11-2 combines with J gene TRBJ2-7; 8 nucleotides line up with TRBD1. J lost 0 bases, V lost 5 bases, and 3 bases had no gene match. CDR1 SGHAT and CDR2 FQNNGV come from the germline V gene. CDR3 length equals 14 residues. CDR3: CASSPGQASYEQYF. In DNA, the CDR3 is TGTGCCAGCAGCCCGGGACAGGCCTCCTACGAGCAGTACTTC.

The chain has TRBV5-1 and TRBJ2-2, with a weak D call TRBD2 (5 bases). Germline CDR1 and CDR2: SGHRS and YFSETQ. Trimming removed 0 bases at V and 7 bases at J, with 10 bases between. This CDR3 is 14 amino acids long. This CDR3 is CASSLAGFNGELFF. In nucleotides, the CDR3 is TGCGCCAGCAGCTTGGCGGGATTTAACGGGGAGCTGTTTTTT. The full variable domain, its missing parts supplied by reference TRBV5-1 and TRBJ2-2, is KAGVTQTPRYLIKTRGQQVTLSCSPISGHRSVSWYQQTPGQGLQFLFEYFSETQRNKGNFPGRFSGRQFSNSRSEMNVSTLELGDSALYLCASSLAGFNGELFFGEGSRLTVL.

The chain joins TRBV5-4 to TRBJ2-3; 9 bases match TRBD2. Germline V CDR1 and CDR2: SGHNT, YYREEE (reference sequence). The V segment lost 4 bases and the J segment 4 bases; nucleotides outside the gene matches: 16. The CDR3 is 18 amino acids. CDR3 region: CASSPAPLGAGGPDTQYF. CDR3 sequence (DNA): TGTGCCAGCAGCCCGGCGCCGTTAGGGGCGGGGGGGCCAGATACGCAGTATTTT.

This rearrangement joins TRBV13 to TRBJ2-7; TRBD2 matches at 9 bases. J lost 1 base, V lost 4 bases, and 5 bases had no gene match. The CDR3 runs to 15 residues. The V gene's germline CDR1 is PRHDT and CDR2 FYEKMQ (reference sequence). CDR3 DNA sequence: TGTGCCAGCAGCTCAGGGACTAGCAGATCCTACGAGCAGTACTTC. Translating gives CASSSGTSRSYEQYF. Variable domain in full (rest from reference TRBV13 and TRBJ2-7): AAGVIQSPRHLIKEKRETATLKCYPIPRHDTVYWYQQGPGQDPQFLISFYEKMQSDKGSIPDRFSAQQFSDYHSELNMSSLELGDSALYFCASSSGTSRSYEQYFGPGTRLTVT.

This clone was recorded a few times. The chain has TRBV10-3 and TRBJ2-3, with TRBD2 matching 9 bases. This CDR3 spans 13 amino acids. The V segment lost 11 bases and the J segment 2 bases; nucleotides outside the gene matches: 5. The germline CDR1 and CDR2 sequences are ENHRY and SYGVKD. CDR3 residues: CAASSGITDTQYF. In nucleotides, the CDR3 is TGTGCCGCGTCTAGCGGGATCACAGATACGCAGTATTTT.

CDR3 residues: CASSQVRSTIYF. The CDR3, as DNA: TGTGCCAGCAGCCAAGTTCGTTCCACCATATATTTT. The genes are TRBV4-2 and TRBJ1-3; no definite D call. The CDR3 is 12 residues long. Germline V gene sequence: CDR1 LGHNA, CDR2 YNFKEQ. Trimming stripped 1 base from V and 9 bases from J, with 7 bases between.

There are a few counts of this clone. The rearrangement links TRBV4-3 to TRBJ1-1, with a possible D match to TRBD1 (5 bases). V was clipped by 5 bases and J by 5 bases, with 12 bases between them. Germline-derived CDR1 and CDR2 are LGHNA and YSLEER. This CDR3 is built from 13 residues. The CDR3 sequence is CASSIQGDTEAFF. CDR3 nucleotide sequence: TGCGCCAGCAGCATCCAGGGTGATACTGAAGCTTTCTTT.

This chain connects TRBV7-9 to TRBJ2-1; TRBD2 agrees at 11 bases. This CDR3 contains 17 residues. The V gene's germline CDR1 is SEHNR and CDR2 FQNEAQ (reference sequence). Trimming took 4 bases from V and 3 from J; bases not matched to a gene: 8. This chain's CDR3 is CASSSPAGTSGYNEQFF. The CDR3 bases are TGTGCCAGCAGCTCCCCTGCTGGGACTAGCGGCTACAATGAGCAGTTCTTC.

This chain joins TRBV4-1 and TRBJ2-7; no clear D. The CDR3 is 14 amino acids. CDR1 and CDR2 (germline): MGHRA, YSYEKL. V gave up 5 bases and J gave up 6 bases, with 17 bases separating them. In DNA form, the CDR3 reads TGCGCCAGCAGCTTCGGGTCTTACCCCTCCGAGCAGTACTTC. Translation gives CASSFGSYPSEQYF.

The chain uses TRBV6-1 and TRBJ2-7, with a tentative D call TRBD1 (6 bases). Trimming removed 5 bases at V and 3 bases at J, with 8 bases between. Germline CDR1 MNHNS, CDR2 SASEGT. This CDR3 is built from 12 residues. The CDR3 spells CASSLQGYEQYF. In nucleotides, the CDR3 is TGTGCCAGCAGTCTACAGGGCTACGAGCAGTACTTC.

The chain employs TRBV5-6 and TRBJ2-1, with a weak D call TRBD2 (6 bases). Germline V gene sequence: CDR1 SGHDT, CDR2 YYEEEE. V dropped 0 bases and J dropped 0 bases, with 10 bases sitting between them. The CDR3 extends over 16 amino acids. CDR3 DNA sequence: TGTGCCAGCAGCTTGGCGGGGGACTCCTCCTACAATGAGCAGTTCTTC. This sequence encodes CASSLAGDSSYNEQFF.

This rearrangement joins TRBV7-2 to TRBJ2-3; D may be TRBD2 (5 bases). CDR1 SGHTA and CDR2 FQGNSA come from the germline V gene. There are 14 residues in the CDR3. With 1 base removed from V and 5 bases from J, the gap between germline ends came to 10 bases. The CDR3 is CASSLVVGRDTQYF. As DNA, the CDR3 is TGTGCCAGCAGCTTAGTGGTGGGGAGAGATACGCAGTATTTT.

J is TRBJ1-3 and V is TRBV6-5; 7 bases line up with TRBD1. V trimming: 8 bases; J trimming: 7 bases; junction bases outside the gene matches: 8. Germline CDR1 and CDR2: MNHEY and SVGAGI. The CDR3 is made up of 13 amino acids. The CDR3 region is CASEGGQRNTIYF. CDR3 nucleotides: TGTGCCAGCGAAGGGGGCCAGAGGAACACCATATATTTT.

The chain links TRBV5-1 to TRBJ2-2; 10 bases map to TRBD2. V lost 3 bases, J lost 3 bases, and 2 bases stayed unmatched. The length of the CDR3 is 15 residues. Germline lookup yields CDR1 SGHRS and CDR2 YFSETQ. The CDR3 DNA is TGCGCCAGCAGCTCGCTAGCGGGGGACACCGGGGAGCTGTTTTTT. Translated, it gives CASSSLAGDTGELFF.

This chain joins TRBV5-1 and TRBJ1-1; 10 nucleotides match TRBD1. CDR3 size: 15 residues. The germline V gene has CDR1 SGHRS and CDR2 YFSETQ. V lost 0 bases and J lost 5; bases outside the gene matches: 4. CDR3 protein: CASSLGGTGETEAFF. CDR3 sequence (DNA): TGCGCCAGCAGCTTGGGGGGGACAGGGGAGACTGAAGCTTTCTTT.

The CDR3 region has the DNA TGTGCCAGCAGTTTGGGCACTTACAATGAGCAGTTCTTC. Encoded protein: CASSLGTYNEQFF. The chain employs TRBV27 and TRBJ2-1; no reliable D call. This CDR3 is built from 13 residues. V gave up 3 bases and J gave up 4 bases, with 7 bases separating them. Per the germline V gene, CDR1 is MNHEY and CDR2 is SMNVEV (reference sequence).